Listed here is a single T cell receptor (beta chain). Its specificity is not known. The authors carried out high-throughput sequencing of TCR beta. They applied it to CD8+ and CD4+ T cells obtained from blood. This record belongs to a study of CD8 T cells in Susac syndrome. Across the whole study: Patients with Susac syndrome, at blood draw, were therapy-naive, on corticosteroids, or on intravenous immunoglobulin alone. Findings and caveats of the study: In total CD8+ repertoires, more than 15 Susac-specific public clones were found, and CD8+ TEMRA repertoires had several. TEMRA cells and active patients showed peak Susac CD8+ clonal expansion.

RNA amounts of roughly 0.5 to 1 ug underwent reverse transcription with random hexamers. TCRdb independently ran MiXCR on the immunoSEQ multiplex PCR reads; one entry per CDR3 protein. Here the sample spans 80,000 to 90,000 distinct CDR3 sequences, 95% being singletons. The CDR3 is made up of 13 amino acids. The germline V gene encodes CDR1 MNHEY and CDR2 SVGAGI. With 4 bases clipped from V and 5 bases from J, the junction kept 1 base outside the gene matches. The genes are TRBV6-5 and TRBJ2-1; 8 bases line up with TRBD1. Sample: CD8+ T cells from PBMCs. This sequence was found in a human donor with Susac syndrome. The CDR3: CASSSQGDNEQFF. For the CDR3, the DNA is TGTGCCAGCAGTTCACAGGGGGACAATGAGCAGTTCTTC.